This T cell receptor beta chain was captured by sequencing in a study of cytomegalovirus exposure and HLA in healthy donors (TCRdb year 2017). Notes on the research overall: According to an earlier analysis of a few hundred of the donors, about 179 million T cells yielded 117 million unique TCR beta sequences and less than 300 Gb of sequence data. Roughly 300 gigabases of sequencing data and tens of millions of unique TCR sequences were included in an early release covering around 650 HLA-typed donors. Of the 350 to 450 genotyped donors, approximately 83% fell in the genetic ancestry cluster associated with self-reported Caucasian donors. The aim of the study was to test whether cataloging public T cell receptors could identify signatures of past pathogen exposure. Using immunosequencing, the study profiled T cell repertoires from some 670 subjects and related those repertoires to cytomegalovirus serostatus. Along with the 666-subject first cohort, a separate validation cohort of over a hundred different subjects was used. The study combined high-throughput TCR immunosequencing, statistical association of individual TCRs with disease status, and machine learning to predict cytomegalovirus infection status. A later analysis re-analyzed previously published TCR beta repertoires from hundreds of donors and added high-resolution HLA genotyping to study TCR occurrence patterns. Rather than using new phenotypic data, the later analysis identified candidate immune exposures from TCR beta sequences and from how often those sequences occurred across donors. An earlier analysis of some 600 of the donors applied high-throughput TCR beta sequencing to assess whether each TCR beta V gene segment acted as functional or pseudogenic. Alongside the repertoire data, information on donor age, sex, ethnicity and CMV serostatus was compiled. A later genetic analysis took genome-wide SNP genotypes for about 55% of the 666 donors and used that subset as a discovery cohort. All discovery cohort repertoires had been generated using a single sequencing platform. HLA typing included class I and class II loci at four-digit resolution. Typing coverage varied by locus: roughly 620-640 donors for A, B, C, DRB1 and DQB1; some 520 for DQA1; approximately 570 for DPA1; around 490 for DPB1. Roughly five DR-DQ haplotypes were handled as single units for association and clustering, since linkage in the cohort was strong. Across about 370 genotyped donors of the cohort, an average of about 240,000 unique TCR beta nucleotide sequences per donor were sequenced, and roughly 20% of those sequences were non-productive.

The cohort consisted of 600 to 700 healthy bone marrow donors. At the time of sampling, all cohort members were nominally healthy, though unrecorded immune exposures were likely present. The donor tested CMV seropositive and was one of the 289 seropositive cohort members. A peripheral blood sample was provided by each donor, and peripheral blood mononuclear cells were used for TCR beta sequencing. Genomic DNA was extracted from the blood cell samples with the Qiagen DNeasy Blood Extraction Kit. Only a few counts were recorded for this clone. No antigen is known for it. Base qualities are not provided; no much larger clone lies one nucleotide away. The research as a whole found: A later analysis found that HLA-associated TCR beta chains were more clonally expanded and had lower generation probabilities than equally common non-associated chains. A further reported finding was that TCR beta sequences accurately predicted the HLA-A and HLA-B alleles for most subjects in the first cohort. Because HLA typing was unavailable for some donors at each locus, only the typed subset was used in association tests. Sequencing depth was assumed to be roughly uniform across donors in the presence/absence analyses, though that assumption may not hold. A few of the identified cytomegalovirus-associated TCR beta chains were confirmed in vitro to be specific for cytomegalovirus antigens. Seventeen rarely observed V segments, including chromosome 9 orphons, were excluded from the earlier analysis of several hundred of the donors because counts were too low. In a later analysis, the rate of TCR association differed among HLA loci, with DRB1 alleles having the most associated TCRs and HLA-C alleles having the fewest. In both the original and validation cohorts, the classifier was reported to diagnose cytomegalovirus status with high specificity and sensitivity. Correlated functional status among segregating V segments might be attributable to linkage disequilibrium, but an unknown experimental factor could not be ruled out. The cohort was sequenced for TCR beta chains only, and without alpha or paired-chain data the features that could be detected were limited. A group of highly shared sequence variants was considered likely to be a technical artifact of the sequencing pipeline. In an earlier analysis of over 550 of the donors, most TCR beta V segments were observed in productive rearrangements about 87% or about 30% of the time, broadly matching IMGT annotations. It was suggested by the authors that the approach could potentially be generalized to other disease states and immunological phenotypes. Assigning TCR associations to individual alleles was difficult when HLA alleles, especially DR and DQ, strongly co-occurred. Because the 87-base-pair reads could not distinguish some IMGT-functional V segments, including TRBV6-2 and TRBV6-3, those segments were excluded. A later genetic analysis associated a missense DCLRE1C variant with V-gene and J-gene trimming of TCR beta chains, and an independent cohort replicated the association. Immune exposure information for the cohort was limited to CMV serostatus. In a later analysis, over 15,000 TCR beta sequences were associated with specific HLA alleles at a false discovery rate of 0.05. Several of the top co-occurrence clusters appeared to be linked to parvovirus B19, influenza, CMV and Epstein-Barr virus, according to a later analysis. The study listed 164 TCR beta chains as associated with cytomegalovirus. Across donors, most TCR sequences were observed very rarely, whereas some public TCRs were present in many individuals. In a later analysis, most CMV-associated TCR beta chains were found to appear HLA-restricted, with HLA associations seemingly driven largely by CMV exposure. In a later genetic analysis, fewer N-insertions in productive TCRs were reported among donors in an Asian-associated ancestry cluster than the roughly 670-donor mean.

The library was built by means of the immunoSEQ multiplex PCR assay. For the multiplex PCR, a mixture combining 60 forward primers for TCR Vbeta segments and 13 reverse primers for TCR Jbeta segments was used. Amplification of the CDR3 region of rearranged TCR beta genes was performed with a multiplex PCR assay on genomic DNA. Amplified TCR beta libraries were sequenced as 87-base-pair reads on the Illumina HiSeq System. The source study handled its data this way. A later analysis tallied some 79 million unique TCR beta chains across the 660 or so repertoires, and some 12 million of those chains were shared by two or more donors. Raw reads were error-corrected and collapsed into unique sequences by a nearest-neighbor algorithm in which closely related sequences were merged to remove PCR and sequencing errors. To assign V, D and J gene segments, CDR3 sequences were aligned to IMGT reference sequences. For a sequence to be retained, a match of at least six nucleotides to both a V gene segment and a J gene segment was required. A rearrangement counted as productive if the CDR3 had no stop codons and remained in frame with V and J, and every other rearrangement counted as non-productive. CDR3 was defined by IMGT convention, running from the second conserved V-encoded cysteine to the conserved J-encoded phenylalanine. In an earlier analysis of 587 of the donors, sequences lacking an unambiguous match to a single V gene segment were excluded. An earlier analysis of a few hundred of the donors called V segments functional above 56.7% productive rearrangements and segregating when the between-donor standard deviation exceeded 5%. A statistical classification framework was developed to diagnose cytomegalovirus status using the catalog of TCR beta chain sequences. In a later analysis, TCR nucleotide sequences were compared against IMGT/GENE-DB human TR gene sequences so that V and J genes could be assigned. A later analysis assigned CDR3 sequences and most-parsimonious VDJ recombination scenarios with the TCRdist pipeline. In a later analysis, each TCR beta chain was defined by its CDR3 amino acid sequence together with its V-gene family, and reads lacking a unique V-gene family were excluded. As a way to deal with suspected cross-contamination and a sequencing artifact, a later analysis dropped 640 or so nucleotide sequences that were highly shared and had low generation probability. In a later analysis, a clonal expansion index for each public chain was calculated from normalized within-repertoire ranks of inferred template counts. In a later analysis, generation probabilities were computed with a VDJ recombination model fitted to out-of-frame rearrangements, and the resulting probabilities were checked against IGoR. In a later analysis, TCR-TCR, TCR-HLA and TCR-CMV co-occurrence was scored with hypergeometric tests, and a repertoire-size bias correction was applied to TCR pairs. False discovery rates were estimated in a later analysis by permuting HLA or CMV assignments 20 times. In a later analysis, co-occurring TCRs were grouped with DBSCAN, and TCRdist sequence similarity was added when clustering was performed within HLA-allele-positive subsets. Repertoires with fewer than 30,000 or more than 120,000 public chains were left out of co-occurrence clustering, as were five repertoires with anomalous nucleotide sharing. Held by TCRdb, this immuneACCESS table contains in-frame sequences only and omits some clones. Under half of the omission traces to an unresolved V gene where checked; the cause of the rest is unknown. D and trimming were read from the DNA, whereas the V and J calls and clone size are those reported in that table. The sample includes more than 65,000 clones, with around 74% observed a single time. The top ten clones comprise over 5% of the sample.

The CDR3 sequence holds 16 residues, the cysteine and phenylalanine included. Kept here is only the CDR3 DNA, which spans 48 bases and is read in frame from base 1. Germline trimming: 6 bases from V, 6 bases from J; junction bases outside gene matches: 7. CDR1 MRHNA and CDR2 SNTAGT were looked up in the germline V gene. Sequenced material: PBMCs. The sequence came from a woman aged 50 to 60 in good health and CMV-seropositive. The rearrangement joined TRBV6-4 to TRBJ2-1, with TRBD2 identical over 14 junction bases. The CDR3 reads CASSASGTSGSNEQFF. The DNA sequence is TGTGCCAGCAGCGCCTCCGGGACTAGCGGGAGCAATGAGCAGTTCTTC.